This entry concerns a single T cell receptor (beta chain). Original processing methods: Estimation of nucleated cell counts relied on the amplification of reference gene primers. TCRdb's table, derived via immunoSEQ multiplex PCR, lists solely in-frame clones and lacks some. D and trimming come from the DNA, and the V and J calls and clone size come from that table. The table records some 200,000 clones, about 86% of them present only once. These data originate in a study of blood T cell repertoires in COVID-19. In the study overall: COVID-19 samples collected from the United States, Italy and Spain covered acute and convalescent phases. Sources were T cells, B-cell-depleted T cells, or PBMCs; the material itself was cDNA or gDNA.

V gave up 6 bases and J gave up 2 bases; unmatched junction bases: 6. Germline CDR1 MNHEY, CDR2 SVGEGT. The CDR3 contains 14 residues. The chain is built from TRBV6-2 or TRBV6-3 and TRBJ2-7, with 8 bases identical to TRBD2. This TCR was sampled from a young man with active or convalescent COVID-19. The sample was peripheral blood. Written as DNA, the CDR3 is TGTGCCAGCAGCCCTAGCGGGTCCCCCTACGAGCAGTACTTC. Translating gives CASSPSGSPYEQYF.